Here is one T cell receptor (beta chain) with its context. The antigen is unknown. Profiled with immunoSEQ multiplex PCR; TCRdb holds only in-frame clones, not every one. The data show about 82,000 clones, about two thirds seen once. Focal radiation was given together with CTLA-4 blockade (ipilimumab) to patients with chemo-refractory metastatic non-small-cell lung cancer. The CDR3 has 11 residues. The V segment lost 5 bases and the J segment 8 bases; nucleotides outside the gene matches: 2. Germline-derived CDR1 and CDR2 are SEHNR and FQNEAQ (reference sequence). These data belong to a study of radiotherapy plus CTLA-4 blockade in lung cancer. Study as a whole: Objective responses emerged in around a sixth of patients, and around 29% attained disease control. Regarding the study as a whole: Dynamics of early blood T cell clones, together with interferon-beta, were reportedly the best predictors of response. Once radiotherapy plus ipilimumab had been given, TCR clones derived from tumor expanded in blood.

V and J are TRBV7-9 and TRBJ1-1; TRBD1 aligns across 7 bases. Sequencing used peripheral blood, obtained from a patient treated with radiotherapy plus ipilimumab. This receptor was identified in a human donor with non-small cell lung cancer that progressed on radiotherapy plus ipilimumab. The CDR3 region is CASSPTGEAFF. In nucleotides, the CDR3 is TGTGCCAGCAGCCCGACAGGGGAAGCTTTCTTT.